Sequencing of this TCR beta chain was carried out in a study of blood T cell repertoires in COVID-19. Study details: The analysed material was cDNA or gDNA that came from T cells, B-cell-depleted T cells, or PBMCs.

From germline, CDR1 is LNHDA and CDR2 SQIVND (reference sequence). This CDR3 is 13 amino acids long. Losses at the gene ends were 4 bases for V and 5 bases for J; bases not matched to a gene: 5. Generated by immunoSEQ multiplex PCR, the TCRdb table keeps only in-frame clones and is missing some. Among a few hundred thousand clones listed, approximately 85% were seen once. The receptor comes from a human donor with COVID-19, enrolled during active disease. The donor label of this sample is uncertain. The chain recombines TRBV19 with TRBJ2-7; TRBD1 matches at 7 bases. The specimen was peripheral blood. For the CDR3, the DNA is TGTGCCAGTAGTAGGGGACAGCTCCACGAGCAGTACTTC. Residues: CASSRGQLHEQYF.